The TCR beta chain under discussion was sequenced for a study of beta chain features in type 1 diabetes. General observations from the study: A greater similarity of naive, central memory and Treg TCRB repertoires was seen among patients than among healthy donors. Shorter TCRB CDR3s, moderately but significantly so, were found in Type 1 diabetes patients in all four CD4+ subsets. Junctions at VDJ sites from type 1 diabetes patients had fewer insertions and more deletions.

The CDR3 length is 14 residues. The germline CDR1 and CDR2 sequences are SEHNR and FQNEAQ (reference sequence). V was clipped by 2 bases and J by 6 bases, with 13 bases between them. The authors took one heparinised blood draw, averaging about 116 mL, from each donor. Every isolated RNA sample was fully reverse transcribed, so sequencing captured expressed TCRB transcripts. The data were produced by immunoSEQ multiplex PCR, yet TCRdb's version contains in-frame clones alone and is incomplete. The data show 200,000 to 250,000 clones, about 9.3% seen once. This clone was seen a handful of times. Its antigen is still unknown.

The sequence came from a woman aged 18-30 years in good health. This rearrangement joins TRBV7-9 to TRBJ1-2; D possibly corresponds to TRBD1 (5 bases). The specimen was naive CD4+ T cells from blood. CDR3 in DNA: TGTGCCAGCAGCTTACGTCTGCCGGGGGATGGCTACACCTTC. It is translated as CASSLRLPGDGYTF.